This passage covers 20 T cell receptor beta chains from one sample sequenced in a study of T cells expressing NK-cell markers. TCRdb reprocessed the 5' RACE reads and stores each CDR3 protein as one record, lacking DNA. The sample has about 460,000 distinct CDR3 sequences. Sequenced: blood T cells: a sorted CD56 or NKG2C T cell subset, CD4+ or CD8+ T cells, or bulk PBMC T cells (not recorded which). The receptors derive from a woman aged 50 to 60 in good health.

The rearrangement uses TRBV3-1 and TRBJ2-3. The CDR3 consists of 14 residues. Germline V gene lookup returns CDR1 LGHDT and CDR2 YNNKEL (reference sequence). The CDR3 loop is CASSPTPVRDTQYF.

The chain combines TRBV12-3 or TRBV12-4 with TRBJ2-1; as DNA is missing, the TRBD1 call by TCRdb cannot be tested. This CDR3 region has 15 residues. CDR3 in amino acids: CASSRLGMGDNEQFF.

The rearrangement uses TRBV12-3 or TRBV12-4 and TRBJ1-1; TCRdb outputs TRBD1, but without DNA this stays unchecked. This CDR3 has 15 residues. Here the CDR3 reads CASSSPGQNHTEAFF.

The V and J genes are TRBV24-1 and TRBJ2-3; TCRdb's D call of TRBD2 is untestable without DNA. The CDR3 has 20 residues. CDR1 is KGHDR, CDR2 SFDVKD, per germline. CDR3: CATSDFRFGGTSGRKDTQYF.

CDR3 amino acids: CASSLVQLYNSPLHF. The V call is TRBV5-1, the J call TRBJ1-6. The germline V gene has CDR1 SGHRS and CDR2 YFSETQ. This CDR3 region has 15 residues.

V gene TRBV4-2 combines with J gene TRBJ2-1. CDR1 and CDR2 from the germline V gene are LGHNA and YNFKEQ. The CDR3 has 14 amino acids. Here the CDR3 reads CASSQERPLNEQFF.

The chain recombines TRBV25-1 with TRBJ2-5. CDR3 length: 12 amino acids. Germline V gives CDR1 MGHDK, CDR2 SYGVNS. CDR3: CASSEPRETQYF.

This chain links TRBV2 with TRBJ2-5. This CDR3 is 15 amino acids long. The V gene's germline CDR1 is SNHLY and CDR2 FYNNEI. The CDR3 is CASSESRGGFKTQYF.

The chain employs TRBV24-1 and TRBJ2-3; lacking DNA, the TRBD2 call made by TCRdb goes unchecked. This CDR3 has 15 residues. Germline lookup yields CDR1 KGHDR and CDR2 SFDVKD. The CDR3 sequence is CATSGLAGREDTQYF.

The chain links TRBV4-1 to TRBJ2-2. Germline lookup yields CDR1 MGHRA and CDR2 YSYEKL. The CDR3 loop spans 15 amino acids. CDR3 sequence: CASRQLFLNTGELFF.

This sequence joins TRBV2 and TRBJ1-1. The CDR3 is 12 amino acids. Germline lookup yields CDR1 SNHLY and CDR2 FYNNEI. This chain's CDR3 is CASSEGITEAFF.

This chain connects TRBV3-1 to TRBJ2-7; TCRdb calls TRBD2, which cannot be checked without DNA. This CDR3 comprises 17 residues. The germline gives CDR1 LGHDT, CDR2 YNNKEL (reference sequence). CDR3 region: CASSQELAGGPVNKQYF.

CDR3 residues: CASSSDIGQTNEQYF. The chain carries TRBV5-1 and TRBJ2-7. The CDR3 totals 15 residues. Germline CDR1 SGHRS, CDR2 YFSETQ.

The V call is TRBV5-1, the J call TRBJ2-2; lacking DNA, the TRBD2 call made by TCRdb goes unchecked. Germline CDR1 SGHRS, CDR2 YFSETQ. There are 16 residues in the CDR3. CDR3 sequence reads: CASSGRLAGDTGELFF. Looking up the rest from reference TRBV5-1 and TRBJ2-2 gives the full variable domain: KAGVTQTPRYLIKTRGQQVTLSCSPISGHRSVSWYQQTPGQGLQFLFEYFSETQRNKGNFPGRFSGRQFSNSRSEMNVSTLELGDSALYLCASSGRLAGDTGELFFGEGSRLTVL.

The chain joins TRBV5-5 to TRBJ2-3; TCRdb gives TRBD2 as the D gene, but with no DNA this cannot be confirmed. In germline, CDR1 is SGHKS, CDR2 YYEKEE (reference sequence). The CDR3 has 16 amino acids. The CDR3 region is CASSPRLAEVTDTQYF.

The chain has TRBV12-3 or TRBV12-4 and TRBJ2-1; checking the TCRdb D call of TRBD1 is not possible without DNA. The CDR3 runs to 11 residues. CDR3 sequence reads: CASTLTGEQFF.

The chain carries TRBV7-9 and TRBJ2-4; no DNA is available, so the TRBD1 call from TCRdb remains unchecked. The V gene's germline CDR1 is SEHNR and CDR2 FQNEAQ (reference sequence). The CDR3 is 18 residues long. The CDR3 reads CASSLAPGQGRDKNIQYF.

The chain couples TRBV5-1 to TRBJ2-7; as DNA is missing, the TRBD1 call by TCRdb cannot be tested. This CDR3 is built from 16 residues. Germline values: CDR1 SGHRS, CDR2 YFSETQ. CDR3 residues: CASSPLEAQKASEQYF.

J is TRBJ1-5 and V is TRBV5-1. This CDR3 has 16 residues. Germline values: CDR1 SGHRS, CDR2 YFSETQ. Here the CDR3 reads CASSLEGLGSNQPQHF.

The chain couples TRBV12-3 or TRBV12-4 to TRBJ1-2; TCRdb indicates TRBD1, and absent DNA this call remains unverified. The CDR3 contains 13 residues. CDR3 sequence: CASSLRTGYGYTF.